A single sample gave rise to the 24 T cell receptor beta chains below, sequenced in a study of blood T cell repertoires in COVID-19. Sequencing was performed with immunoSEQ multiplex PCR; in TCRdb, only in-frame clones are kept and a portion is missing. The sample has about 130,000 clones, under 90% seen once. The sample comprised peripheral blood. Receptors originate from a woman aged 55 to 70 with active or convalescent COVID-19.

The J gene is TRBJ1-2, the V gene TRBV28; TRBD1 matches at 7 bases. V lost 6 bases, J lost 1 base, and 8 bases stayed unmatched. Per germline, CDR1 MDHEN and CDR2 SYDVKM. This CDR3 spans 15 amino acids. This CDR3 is CASSRPGTVNYGYTF. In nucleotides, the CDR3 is TGTGCCAGCAGCCGACCCGGGACAGTTAACTATGGCTACACCTTC.

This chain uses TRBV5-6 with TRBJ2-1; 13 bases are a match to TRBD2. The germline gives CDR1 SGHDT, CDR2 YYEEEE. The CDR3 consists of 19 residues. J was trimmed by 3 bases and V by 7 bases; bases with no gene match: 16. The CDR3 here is CASEVGIRLAGGFYNEQFF. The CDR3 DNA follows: TGTGCCAGCGAGGTGGGGATCCGACTAGCGGGGGGCTTCTACAATGAGCAGTTCTTC. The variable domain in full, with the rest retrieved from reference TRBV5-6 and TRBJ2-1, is DAGVTQSPTHLIKTRGQQVTLRCSPKSGHDTVSWYQQALGQGPQFIFQYYEEEERQRGNFPDRFSGHQFPNYSSELNVNALLLGDSALYLCASEVGIRLAGGFYNEQFFGPGTRLTVL.

The CDR3 spells CASSSFKETQYF. The CDR3 DNA sequence: TGTGCCAGTAGTTCCTTTAAAGAGACCCAGTACTTC. The chain links TRBV19 to TRBJ2-5; no firm D call. Germline V lookup: CDR1 LNHDA, CDR2 SQIVND (reference sequence). V was clipped by 5 bases and J by 3 bases, with 7 bases between them. The CDR3 contains 12 residues.

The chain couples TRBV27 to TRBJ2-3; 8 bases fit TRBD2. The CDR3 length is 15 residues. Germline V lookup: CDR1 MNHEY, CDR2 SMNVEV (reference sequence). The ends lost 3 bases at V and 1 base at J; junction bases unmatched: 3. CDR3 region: CASSFMRGGTDTQYF. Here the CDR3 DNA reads TGTGCCAGCAGTTTCATGCGGGGGGGCACAGATACGCAGTATTTT.

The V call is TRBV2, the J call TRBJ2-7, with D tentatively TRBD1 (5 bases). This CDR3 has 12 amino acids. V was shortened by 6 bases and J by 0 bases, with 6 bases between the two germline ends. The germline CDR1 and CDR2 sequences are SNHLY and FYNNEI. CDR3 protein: CASRQGSYEQYV. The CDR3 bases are TGTGCCAGCAGGCAGGGCTCCTACGAGCAGTACGTC.

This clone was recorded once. The CDR3 bases are TGTGCCAGCAGCTTTGCCACGGTGGGGGGAAGTGAAGCTTTCTTT. As protein: CASSFATVGGSEAFF. The chain employs TRBV7-8 and TRBJ1-1, with a possible D match to TRBD1 (5 bases). The CDR3 is 15 residues long. Germline V gene data show CDR1 as SGHVS and CDR2 as FQNEAQ. Trimming cost V 3 bases and J 7 bases, with 18 bases left between them. The full variable domain, in which reference TRBV7-8 and TRBJ1-1 provide the parts outside the CDR3, is GAGVSQSPRYKVAKRGQDVALRCDPISGHVSLFWYQQALGQGPEFLTYFQNEAQLDKSGLPSDRFFAERPEGSVSTLKIQRTQQEDSAVYLCASSFATVGGSEAFFGQGTRLTVV.

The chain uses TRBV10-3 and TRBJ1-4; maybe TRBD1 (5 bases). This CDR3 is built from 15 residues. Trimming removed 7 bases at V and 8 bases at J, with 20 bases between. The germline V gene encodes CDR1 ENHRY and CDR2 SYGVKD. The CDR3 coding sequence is TGTGCCATCAATGACCCTGGGCCAGGGAAAGAAAAACTGTTTTTT. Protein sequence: CAINDPGPGKEKLFF.

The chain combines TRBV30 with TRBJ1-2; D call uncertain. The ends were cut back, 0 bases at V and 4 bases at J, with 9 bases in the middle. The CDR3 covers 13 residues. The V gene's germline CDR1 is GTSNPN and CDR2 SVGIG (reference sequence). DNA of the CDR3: TGTGCCTGGAGTGTACGGGAGGTCTATGGCTACACCTTC. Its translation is CAWSVREVYGYTF.

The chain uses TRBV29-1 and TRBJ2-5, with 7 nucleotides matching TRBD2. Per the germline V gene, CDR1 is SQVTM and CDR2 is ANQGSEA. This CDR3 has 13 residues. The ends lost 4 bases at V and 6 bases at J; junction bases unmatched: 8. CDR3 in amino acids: CSVARLALQTQYF. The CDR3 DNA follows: TGCAGCGTTGCGCGACTAGCTTTGCAGACCCAGTACTTC.

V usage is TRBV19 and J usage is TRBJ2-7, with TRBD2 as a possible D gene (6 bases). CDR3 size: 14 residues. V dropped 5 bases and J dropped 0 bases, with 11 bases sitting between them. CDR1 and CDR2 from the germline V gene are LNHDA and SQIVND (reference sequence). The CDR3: CASSSSASSYEQYF. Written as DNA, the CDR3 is TGTGCCAGTAGTTCTAGCGCCAGCTCCTACGAGCAGTACTTC.

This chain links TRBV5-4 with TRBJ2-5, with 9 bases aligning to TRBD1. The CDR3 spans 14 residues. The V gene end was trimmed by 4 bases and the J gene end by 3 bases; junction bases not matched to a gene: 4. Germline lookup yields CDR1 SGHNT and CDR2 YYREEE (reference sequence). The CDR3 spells CASSVGTGKETQYF. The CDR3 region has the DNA TGTGCCAGCAGCGTAGGGACAGGGAAAGAGACCCAGTACTTC.

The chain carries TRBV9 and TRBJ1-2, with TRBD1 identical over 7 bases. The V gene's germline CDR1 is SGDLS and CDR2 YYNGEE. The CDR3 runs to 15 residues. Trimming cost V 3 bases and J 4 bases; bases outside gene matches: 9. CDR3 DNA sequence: TGTGCCAGCAGCGCCCCCCGACAGGGTGGCTATGGCTACACCTTC. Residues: CASSAPRQGGYGYTF. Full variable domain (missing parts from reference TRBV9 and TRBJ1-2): DSGVTQTPKHLITATGQRVTLRCSPRSGDLSVYWYQQSLDQGLQFLIQYYNGEERAKGNILERFSAQQFPDLHSELNLSSLELGDSALYFCASSAPRQGGYGYTFGSGTRLTVV.

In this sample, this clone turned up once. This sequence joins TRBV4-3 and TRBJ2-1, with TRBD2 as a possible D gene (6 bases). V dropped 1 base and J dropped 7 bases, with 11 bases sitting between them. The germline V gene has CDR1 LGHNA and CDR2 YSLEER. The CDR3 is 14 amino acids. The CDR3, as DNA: TGCGCCAGCAGCCAAGGGACTCGGGGGAATGAGCAGTTCTTC. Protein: CASSQGTRGNEQFF.

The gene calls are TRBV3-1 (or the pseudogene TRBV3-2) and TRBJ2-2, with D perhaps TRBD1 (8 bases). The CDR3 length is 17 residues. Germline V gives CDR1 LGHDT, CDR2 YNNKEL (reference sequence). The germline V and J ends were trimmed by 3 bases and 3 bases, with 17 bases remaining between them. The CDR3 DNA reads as TGTGCCAGCAGCCACACCCGTACAGGGGGGGACACCGGGGAGCTGTTTTTT. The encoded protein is CASSHTRTGGDTGELFF.

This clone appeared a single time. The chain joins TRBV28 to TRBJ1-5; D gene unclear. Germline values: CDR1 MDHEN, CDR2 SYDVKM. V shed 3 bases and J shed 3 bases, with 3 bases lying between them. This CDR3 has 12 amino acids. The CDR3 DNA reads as TGTGCCAGCAGTTTCTCCAATCAGCCCCAGCATTTT. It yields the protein CASSFSNQPQHF.

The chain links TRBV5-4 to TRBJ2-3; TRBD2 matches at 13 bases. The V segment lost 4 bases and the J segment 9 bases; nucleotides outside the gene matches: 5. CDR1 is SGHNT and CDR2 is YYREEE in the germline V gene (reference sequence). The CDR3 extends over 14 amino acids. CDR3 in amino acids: CASSTGTSGETQYF. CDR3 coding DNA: TGTGCCAGCAGCACCGGGACTAGCGGGGAAACGCAGTATTTT.

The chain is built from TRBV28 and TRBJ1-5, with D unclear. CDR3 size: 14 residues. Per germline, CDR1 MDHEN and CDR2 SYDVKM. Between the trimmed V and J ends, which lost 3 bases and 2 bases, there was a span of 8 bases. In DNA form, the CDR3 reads TGTGCCAGCAGTTTTGGGCAGGGCAATCAGCCCCAGCATTTT. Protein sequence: CASSFGQGNQPQHF. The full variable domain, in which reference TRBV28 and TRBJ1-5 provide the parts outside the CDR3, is DVKVTQSSRYLVKRTGEKVFLECVQDMDHENMFWYRQDPGLGLRLIYFSYDVKMKEKGDIPEGYSVSREKKERFSLILESASTNQTSMYLCASSFGQGNQPQHFGDGTRLSIL.

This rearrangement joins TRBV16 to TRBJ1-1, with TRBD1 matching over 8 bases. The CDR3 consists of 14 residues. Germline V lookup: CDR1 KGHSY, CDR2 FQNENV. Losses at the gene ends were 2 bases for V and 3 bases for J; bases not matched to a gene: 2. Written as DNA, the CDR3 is TGTGCCAGCAGCCAACAGGGGGCGGACACTGAAGCTTTCTTT. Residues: CASSQQGADTEAFF.

As DNA, the CDR3 is TGTGCCAGCAGCCTTCACAAGACGGGCTATGGCTACACCTTC. Translating gives CASSLHKTGYGYTF. J is TRBJ1-2 and V is TRBV28, with D hard to call. The V gene lost 6 bases and the J gene lost 4 bases, with 15 bases spanning the gap. In germline, CDR1 is MDHEN, CDR2 SYDVKM. This CDR3 comprises 14 residues.

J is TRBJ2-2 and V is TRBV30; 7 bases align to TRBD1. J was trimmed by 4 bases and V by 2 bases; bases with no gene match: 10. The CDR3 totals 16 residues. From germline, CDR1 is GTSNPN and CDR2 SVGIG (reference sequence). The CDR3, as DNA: TGTGCCTGGAGTCCACCGGGACAGCGCCTCACCGGGGAGCTGTTTTTT. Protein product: CAWSPPGQRLTGELFF.

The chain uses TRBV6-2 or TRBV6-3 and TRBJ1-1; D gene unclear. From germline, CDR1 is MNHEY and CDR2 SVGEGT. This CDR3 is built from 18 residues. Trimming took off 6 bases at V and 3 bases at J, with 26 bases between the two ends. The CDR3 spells CASRYQYRGRSLDTEAFF. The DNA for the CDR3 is TGTGCCAGCAGATACCAATATCGCGGCCGGTCGCTTGACACTGAAGCTTTCTTT.

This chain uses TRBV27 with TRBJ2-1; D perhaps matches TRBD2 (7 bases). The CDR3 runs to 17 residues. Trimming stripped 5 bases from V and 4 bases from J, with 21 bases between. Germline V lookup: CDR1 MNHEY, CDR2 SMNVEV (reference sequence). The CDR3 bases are TGTGCCAGCAGTGGAGGGGGAGGGAGGGGATATTACAATGAGCAGTTCTTC. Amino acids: CASSGGGGRGYYNEQFF.

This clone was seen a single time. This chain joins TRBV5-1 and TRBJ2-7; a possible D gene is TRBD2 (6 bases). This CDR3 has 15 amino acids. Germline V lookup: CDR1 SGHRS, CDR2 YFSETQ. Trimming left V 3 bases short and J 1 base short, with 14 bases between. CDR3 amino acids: CASSSWTGVSYEQYF. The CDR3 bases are TGCGCCAGCAGCTCCTGGACGGGGGTATCCTACGAGCAGTACTTC.

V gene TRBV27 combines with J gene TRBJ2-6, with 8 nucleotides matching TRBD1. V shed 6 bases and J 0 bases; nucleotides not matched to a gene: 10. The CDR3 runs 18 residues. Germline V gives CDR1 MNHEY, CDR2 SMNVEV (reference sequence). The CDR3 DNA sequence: TGTGCCAGCAGCGATGACAGGGGATTGGGCTCTGGGGCCAACGTCCTGACTTTC. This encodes CASSDDRGLGSGANVLTF.